This T cell receptor beta chain was sequenced for a study of T cell responses to AZD1222 COVID-19 vaccine. Findings and caveats of the study: Targets within unmutated variant regions were reportedly found for nearly half of spike-specific TCRs. After the peak T cell response, and only then, were repertoires sampled.

This CDR3 has 16 amino acids. V dropped 3 bases and J dropped 5; count of bases not matched to a gene: 9. Per germline, CDR1 SGHTS and CDR2 YDEGEE. The table came from immunoSEQ multiplex PCR; TCRdb's copy has only in-frame clones and leaves some out. The sample has some 180,000 clones, over 85% seen once. Note on this clone: Its antigen is as yet unknown.

This TCR was recovered from an adult in good health. The chain carries TRBV5-8 and TRBJ2-1; 9 bases align to TRBD2. The sample consisted of peripheral blood, taken on day 0 of AZD1222 vaccination. The CDR3 bases are TGTGCCAGCAGCTACCTAGCGGGGCCCCCTCACAATGAGCAGTTCTTC. This encodes CASSYLAGPPHNEQFF. The full variable domain, its missing parts supplied by reference TRBV5-8 and TRBJ2-1, is EAGVTQSPTHLIKTRGQQATLRCSPISGHTSVYWYQQALGLGLQFLLWYDEGEERNRGNFPPRFSGRQFPNYSSELNVNALELEDSALYLCASSYLAGPPHNEQFFGPGTRLTVL.